This T cell receptor (beta chain) was recorded in a study of tumor and adjacent non-tumor tissue in lung cancer. Study background: Some 4.1 million productive TCRbeta reads were obtained per sample on average.

The library came from three nested PCR rounds adapted from ARM-PCR protocols. TCRdb used MiXCR to reprocess the multiplex PCR reads, holding one entry per CDR3 protein. The sample lists some 97,000 distinct CDR3 sequences, less than 75% seen once, with roughly 19% in the top ten. CDR1 and CDR2 (germline): DFQATT, SNEGSKA (reference sequence). Trimming removed 6 bases from V and 5 bases from J, with 14 bases in between. The CDR3 is 13 residues long. No cell sorting was done before RNA was extracted from the tissue. More than 3 cm separated this lung sample from the edge of the tumor. Points from the study as a whole: Top 100 clones took a larger repertoire share in normal lung. TCR diversity was significantly greater in tumor than normal lung tissue.

This clonotype was recorded a few times. Its cognate antigen is unknown. This clone may be a read error of a much larger clone one base away. The receptor was isolated from a man younger than 40 with non-small cell lung cancer. What was sequenced was distant non-tumor lung tissue. The gene calls are TRBV20-1 and TRBJ2-4; D might be TRBD2 (6 bases). CDR3 coding DNA: TGCAGTGCCCCAGTGGGGGGTCAAAACATTCAGTACTTC. It translates to CSAPVGGQNIQYF.